These T cell receptor beta chains were read from a single sample in a study of shared clonotypes between healthy human individuals. Profiled with immunoSEQ multiplex PCR; TCRdb holds only in-frame clones, not every one. This table holds about 1.5 million clones, roughly 98% found once. Sequenced: naive CD4+ T cells sorted from blood. Source of these receptors: a man aged 25 to 40 in good health. Both conserved end residues are part of each CDR3. The D gene is left open where the match is weak. The listing skips clone size in some rows; elsewhere it reads once, few, many or a size class.

>TRBJ2-3|TRBV11-1|NA|TRBD2
TGTGCCAGCAGCTTAGCGACGGCGGGAGGTGGCACAGATACGCAGTATTTT
CASSLATAGGGTDTQYF
>TRBJ2-7|TRBV28|NA|NA
TGTGCCAGCAGACCTTTTGGGGGCCGGCAGTCCGAGCAGTACTTC
CASRPFGGRQSEQYF
>TRBJ2-1|TRBV19|NA|TRBD2
TGTGCCAGTAGTGCCTGGACTAGCCCCATAAGCAATGAGCAGTTCTTC
CASSAWTSPISNEQFF
>TRBJ1-1|TRBV10-3|NA|TRBD1
TGTGCCATCAGTGAGAACAGGGGGCTGGACACTGAAGCTTTCTTT
CAISENRGLDTEAFF
>TRBJ2-2|TRBV18|NA|NA
TGTGCCAGCTCACCACCCCAGGGGTTAAACACCGGGGAGCTGTTTTTT
CASSPPQGLNTGELFF
>TRBJ1-4|TRBV2|NA|NA
TGTGCCAGCCGCAGGCTGGAAAAACTGTTTTTT
CASRRLEKLFF
>TRBJ1-2|TRBV11-2|once|NA
TGTGCCAGCAGCTTTTCGGGGGACTATGGCTACACCTTC
CASSFSGDYGYTF
>TRBJ2-7|TRBV25-1|once|TRBD1
TGTGCCAGCAGTGAGCCCAGACAGGGGGGATACGAGCAGTACTTC
CASSEPRQGGYEQYF
>TRBJ2-5|TRBV15|NA|TRBD2
TGTGCCACGGCCACGACTAGCGGGAGACTAGAGACCCAGTACTTC
CATATTSGRLETQYF
>TRBJ2-3|TRBV11-2|NA|NA
TGTGCCAGCACCCTCGGGACTCCAGATACGCAGTATTTT
CASTLGTPDTQYF
>TRBJ2-3|TRBV28|once|NA
TGTGCCAGCAGTTTCACCACAGATACGCAGTATTTT
CASSFTTDTQYF
>TRBJ2-7|TRBV28|NA|NA
TGTGCCAGCAGCTCTAGCAGGGAGCAGTACTTC
CASSSSREQYF
>TRBJ2-5|TRBV5-1|NA|NA
TGCGCCAGCGGGCGACAGCCGCAAGAGACCCAGTACTTC
CASGRQPQETQYF
>TRBJ2-7|TRBV28|NA|TRBD1
TGTGCCAGCGGTTCTTCTCCGGGACAGGGTTACTACGAGCAGTACTTC
CASGSSPGQGYYEQYF
>TRBJ1-2|TRBV5-1|once|NA
TGCGCCAGCAGCACGGACAGCAGCTACACCTTC
CASSTDSSYTF
>TRBJ2-7|TRBV7-9|NA|NA
TGTGCCAGCAGCTTAGGCCCCATCTACGAGCAGTACTTC
CASSLGPIYEQYF
>TRBJ2-1|TRBV23-1|NA|TRBD2
TGCGCCAGCAGTCAATGGGGGGGTTGGTTCGATGAGCAGTTCTTC
CASSQWGGWFDEQFF
>TRBJ2-1|TRBV7-6|NA|TRBD2
TGTGCCAGCAGCCTAGGACTAGCGGGGGGTGAGCAGTTCTTC
CASSLGLAGGEQFF
>TRBJ2-7|TRBV15|NA|NA
TGTGCCACCAGCAGAGATGCTCCGAGCGGGTCTTCCTACGAGCAGTACTTC
CATSRDAPSGSSYEQYF
>TRBJ1-1|TRBV29-1|NA|NA
TGCAGCGTTGAAGGCAGAGTGAACACTGAAGCTTTCTTT
CSVEGRVNTEAFF
>TRBJ1-5|TRBV5-1|NA|NA
TGCGCCAGCAGCCAGACAGGTAATCAGCCCCAGCATTTT
CASSQTGNQPQHF
>TRBJ2-3|TRBV5-6|NA|TRBD2
TGTGCCAGCAGCGAACGCCCTAGCGGGAGGCGAGATACGCAGTATTTT
CASSERPSGRRDTQYF
>TRBJ2-2|TRBV6-1|NA|TRBD2
TGTGCCAGCAGTGCCCCTAGCGGGAGAGTCAACACCGGGGAGCTGTTTTTT
CASSAPSGRVNTGELFF
>TRBJ2-1|TRBV11-3|NA|NA
TGTGCCAGCAGCTTAGCTCACTACAATGAGCAGTTCTTC
CASSLAHYNEQFF
>TRBJ2-1|TRBV11-3|NA|TRBD2
TGTGCCAGCAGCTTATTGGGGGGGTACAATGAGCAGTTCTTC
CASSLLGGYNEQFF
>TRBJ1-2|TRBV5-4|NA|NA
TGTGCCAGCAGCTTGGGTCGCGGCAGGGATGTTCTTCGCTACACCTTC
CASSLGRGRDVLRYTF
>TRBJ2-7|TRBV6-9|once|NA
TGTGCCAGCAGTCCATTTGGTTGGGTCCGAGGTTTAGCCGAGCAGTACTTC
CASSPFGWVRGLAEQYF
>TRBJ2-7|TRBV7-2|NA|NA
TGTGCCAGCAGCTTCAGAACGGGCGAGCAGTACTTC
CASSFRTGEQYF
>TRBJ2-7|TRBV19|NA|NA
TGTGCCAGTAGTATAGCCCCGGGGTACGAGCAGTACTTC
CASSIAPGYEQYF
>TRBJ1-1|TRBV6-5|once|NA
TGTGCCAGCAGTTACTCTGGGGGGCGGGAAGCTTTCTTT
CASSYSGGREAFF
>TRBJ2-1|TRBV20-1|NA|NA
TGCAGTGCTGCTCAGTTCAATGAGCAGTTCTTC
CSAAQFNEQFF
>TRBJ1-1|TRBV9|NA|NA
TGTGCCAGCAGCGTAGCACCTAACACTGAAGCTTTCTTT
CASSVAPNTEAFF
>TRBJ1-1|TRBV9|NA|NA
TGTGCCAGCAGCGTGACCGGGATTTTGAACACTGAAGCTTTCTTT
CASSVTGILNTEAFF
>TRBJ2-5|TRBV15|NA|NA
TGTGCCACCAGCAGAAACTGGGGAGAGACCCAGTACTTC
CATSRNWGETQYF
>TRBJ2-7|TRBV2|once|NA
TGTGCCAGCAGTAGGCGGAAGACATACGAATACGAGCAGTACTTC
CASSRRKTYEYEQYF
>TRBJ1-2|TRBV28|NA|NA
TGTGCCAGCACAGCTAACTATGGCTACACCTTC
CASTANYGYTF
>TRBJ2-3|TRBV27|NA|NA
TGTGCCAGCAGTTTAGTTGGGCAAGGCACAGATACGCAGTATTTT
CASSLVGQGTDTQYF
>TRBJ1-5|TRBV19|NA|NA
TGTGCCAGTAGTACGGACTGGAGGCAGCCCCAGCATTTT
CASSTDWRQPQHF
>TRBJ1-4|TRBV5-1|NA|NA
TGCGCCAGCAGCTTGCGGCAGGAAAAACTGTTTTTT
CASSLRQEKLFF
>TRBJ2-1|TRBV7-8|once|NA
TGTGCCAGCAGCACGCGGTGGGGGCCGAACAATGAGCAGTTCTTC
CASSTRWGPNNEQFF
>TRBJ2-1|TRBV1|NA|NA
TGCACCAGCAGCCAAGGTTCCCTAGCGGGAGGTAATGAGCAGTTCTTC
CTSSQGSLAGGNEQFF
>TRBJ1-2|TRBV7-8|NA|NA
TGTGCCAGCAGCCCGGGGGCATCGAGAGGCTACACCTTC
CASSPGASRGYTF
>TRBJ2-3|TRBV21-1|NA|NA
TGTGCCAGCCTGGGGCGCACAGATACGCAGTATTTT
CASLGRTDTQYF
>TRBJ1-1|TRBV7-2|NA|TRBD1
TGTGCCAGCAGCCCAGGACAGGGCATCCTCACTGAAGCTTTCTTT
CASSPGQGILTEAFF
>TRBJ1-2|TRBV20-1|NA|NA
TGCAGTGCCCGGACTGACTATGGCTACACCTTC
CSARTDYGYTF
>TRBJ1-1|TRBV30|NA|NA
TGTGCCTGGAGTGACAGCATGAACACTGAAGCTTTCTTT
CAWSDSMNTEAFF
>TRBJ2-7|TRBV7-9|NA|NA
TGTGCCAGCAGCTTATCCGCGACTAGACTCTACGAGCAGTACTTC
CASSLSATRLYEQYF
>TRBJ2-3|TRBV7-9|NA|TRBD2
TGTGCCAGCAGCCTGACTAGCAGGAGCACAGATACGCAGTATTTT
CASSLTSRSTDTQYF
>TRBJ2-2|TRBV7-3|NA|TRBD2
TGTGCCAGCAGCTTGGGACAAAGCGGGAGTGGAACCGGGGAGCTGTTTTTT
CASSLGQSGSGTGELFF
>TRBJ2-7|TRBV11-3|NA|NA
TGTGCCAGCAGCCCCGCGGCGGGACAAGCCTCCTACGAGCAGTACTTC
CASSPAAGQASYEQYF
>TRBJ2-7|TRBV6-5|NA|NA
TGTGCCAGCAGTCCGGATGGGGCTTTTGGCGAGCAGTACTTC
CASSPDGAFGEQYF
>TRBJ2-7|TRBV29-1|NA|NA
TGCAGCGTTGGATCCCGGCAGGGAGGCGAGCAGTACTTC
CSVGSRQGGEQYF
>TRBJ1-1|TRBV30|NA|NA
TGTGCCTGGAGCAGGATAGAAATAACGAACACTGAAGCTTTCTTT
CAWSRIEITNTEAFF
>TRBJ2-7|TRBV2|NA|NA
TGTGCCAGCAGAGGGGACGGTACCTACGAGCAGTACTTC
CASRGDGTYEQYF
>TRBJ2-7|TRBV10-2|once|NA
TGCGCCAGCAGTGAGCAGGGAGACGAGCAGTACTTC
CASSEQGDEQYF
>TRBJ1-4|TRBV5-4|NA|NA
TGTGCCAGCAGCTCCGGACAGACAACTAATGAAAAACTGTTTTTT
CASSSGQTTNEKLFF
>TRBJ1-2|TRBV6-5|NA|TRBD1
TGTGCCAGCAGTTTCGGACAGGGACTTGATGGCTACACCTTC
CASSFGQGLDGYTF
>TRBJ2-5|TRBV5-6|NA|NA
TGTGCCAGCAGCTTGGCTGGGGCTGAGACCCAGTACTTC
CASSLAGAETQYF
>TRBJ2-1|TRBV25-1|NA|NA
TGTGCCAGCAGTACGGGATCACCTATGTGGGAGCAGTTCTTC
CASSTGSPMWEQFF
>TRBJ2-2|TRBV11-3|NA|TRBD1
TGTGCCAGCAGCTTAGTAATTGGGACAGGGGGCACCGGGGAGCTGTTTTTT
CASSLVIGTGGTGELFF